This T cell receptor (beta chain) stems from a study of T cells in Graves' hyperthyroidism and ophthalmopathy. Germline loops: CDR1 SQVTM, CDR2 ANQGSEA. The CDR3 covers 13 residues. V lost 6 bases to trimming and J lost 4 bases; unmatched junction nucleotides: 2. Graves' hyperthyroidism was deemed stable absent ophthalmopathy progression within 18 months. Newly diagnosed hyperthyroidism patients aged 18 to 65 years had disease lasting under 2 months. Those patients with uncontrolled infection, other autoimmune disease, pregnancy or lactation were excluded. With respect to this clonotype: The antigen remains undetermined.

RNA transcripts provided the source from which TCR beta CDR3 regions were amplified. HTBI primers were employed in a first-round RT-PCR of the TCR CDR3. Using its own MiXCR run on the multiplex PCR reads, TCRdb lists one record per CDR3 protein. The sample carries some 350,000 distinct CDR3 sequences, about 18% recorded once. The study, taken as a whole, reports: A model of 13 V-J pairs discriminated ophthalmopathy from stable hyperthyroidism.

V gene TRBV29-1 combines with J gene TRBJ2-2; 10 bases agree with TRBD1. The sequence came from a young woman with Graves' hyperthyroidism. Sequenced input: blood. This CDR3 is CSVGTGVTGELFF. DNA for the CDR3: TGCAGCGTAGGGACAGGGGTCACCGGGGAGCTGTTTTTT.